The 4 T cell receptor beta chains below were found in one sample sequenced in a study of blood T cell repertoires in COVID-19. Libraries were prepared by immunoSEQ multiplex PCR; TCRdb keeps only in-frame clonotypes and omits some of them. The sample contains a few hundred thousand clones, around 81% of which appear only once. Sample: peripheral blood. These receptors originate from a woman between 45 and 60 years old with active or convalescent COVID-19.

The chain has TRBV19 and TRBJ1-4; no firm D call. There are 15 residues in the CDR3. V was clipped by 7 bases and J by 5 bases, with 17 bases between them. Germline assignment: CDR1 LNHDA and CDR2 SQIVND (reference sequence). The CDR3 loop is CASNSGSVPNEKLFF. CDR3 DNA: TGTGCCAGTAACTCGGGGTCGGTTCCCAATGAAAAACTGTTTTTT.

The chain employs TRBV4-1 and TRBJ1-4; 9 nucleotides agree with TRBD1. This CDR3 is 16 amino acids long. The V segment lost 3 bases and the J segment 0 bases; nucleotides outside the gene matches: 2. In germline, CDR1 is MGHRA, CDR2 YSYEKL. The CDR3 bases are TGCGCCAGCAGCCAGGGACAGGGAGCAACTAATGAAAAACTGTTTTTT. Protein: CASSQGQGATNEKLFF.

J is TRBJ1-2 and V is TRBV10-2; the D gene is possibly TRBD1 (5 bases). Germline V gives CDR1 WSHSY, CDR2 SAAADI. V shed 2 bases and J shed 4 bases, with 8 bases lying between them. CDR3 length: 13 residues. CDR3 in amino acids: CASSEGAGYGYTF. The DNA for the CDR3 is TGCGCCAGCAGTGAGGGGGCCGGCTATGGCTACACCTTC.

This clone appeared once. The chain carries TRBV25-1 and TRBJ1-1; 9 nucleotides match TRBD1. CDR3 length equals 14 residues. V lost 3 bases, J lost 4 bases, and 3 bases stayed unmatched. CDR1 is MGHDK and CDR2 is SYGVNS in the germline V gene. CDR3 amino acids: CASSDGDRVTEAFF. The CDR3 DNA is TGTGCCAGCAGTGACGGGGACAGGGTCACTGAAGCTTTCTTT.